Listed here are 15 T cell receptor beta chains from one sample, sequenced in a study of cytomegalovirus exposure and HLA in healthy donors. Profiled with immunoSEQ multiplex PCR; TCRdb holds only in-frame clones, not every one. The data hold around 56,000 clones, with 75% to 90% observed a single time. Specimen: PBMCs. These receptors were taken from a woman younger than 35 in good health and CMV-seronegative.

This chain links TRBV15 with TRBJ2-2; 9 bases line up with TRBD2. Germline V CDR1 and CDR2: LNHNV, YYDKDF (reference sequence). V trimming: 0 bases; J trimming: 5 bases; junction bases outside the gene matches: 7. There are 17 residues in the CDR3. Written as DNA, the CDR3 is TGTGCCACCAGCAGAGATCGAGGCCTAGCGGGAACCGGGGAGCTGTTTTTT. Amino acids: CATSRDRGLAGTGELFF.

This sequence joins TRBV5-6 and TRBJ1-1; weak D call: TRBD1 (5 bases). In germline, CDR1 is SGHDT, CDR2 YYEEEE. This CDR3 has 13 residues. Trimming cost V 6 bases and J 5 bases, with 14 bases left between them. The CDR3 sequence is CASTHPRGTEAFF. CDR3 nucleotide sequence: TGTGCCAGCACCCACCCTCGGGGGACTGAAGCTTTCTTT.

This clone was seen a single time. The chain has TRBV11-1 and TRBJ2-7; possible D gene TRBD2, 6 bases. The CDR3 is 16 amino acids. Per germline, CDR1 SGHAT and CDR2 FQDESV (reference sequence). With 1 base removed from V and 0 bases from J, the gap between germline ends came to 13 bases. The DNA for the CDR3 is TGTGCCAGCAGCTTAGGTGGCGGGAAAAGCTCCTACGAGCAGTACTTC. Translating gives CASSLGGGKSSYEQYF.

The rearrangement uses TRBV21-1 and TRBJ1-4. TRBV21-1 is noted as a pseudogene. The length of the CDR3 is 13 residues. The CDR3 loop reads CASSPGGSEKLFF. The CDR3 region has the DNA TGTGCCAGCAGTCCGGGGGGGTCGGAAAAACTGTTTTTT.

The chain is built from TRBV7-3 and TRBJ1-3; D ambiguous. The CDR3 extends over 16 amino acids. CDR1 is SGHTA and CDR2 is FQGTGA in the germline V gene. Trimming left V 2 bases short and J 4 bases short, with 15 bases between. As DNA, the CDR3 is TGTGCCAGCAGCTTACAGGCCACCCAGGCGGGAAACACCATATATTTT. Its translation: CASSLQATQAGNTIYF.

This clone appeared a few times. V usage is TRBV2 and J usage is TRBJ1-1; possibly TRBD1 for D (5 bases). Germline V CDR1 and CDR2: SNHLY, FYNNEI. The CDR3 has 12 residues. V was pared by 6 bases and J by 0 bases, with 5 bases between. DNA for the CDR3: TGTGCCAGCAGGACAGTGAACACTGAAGCTTTCTTT. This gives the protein CASRTVNTEAFF.

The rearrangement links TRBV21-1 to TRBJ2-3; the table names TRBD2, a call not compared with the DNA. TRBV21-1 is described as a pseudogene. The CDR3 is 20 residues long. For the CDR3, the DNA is TGTGCCAGCAGCAAACGGGGCCTAGCGGGGGGAACACTCAACACAGATACGCAGTATTTT. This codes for CASSKRGLAGGTLNTDTQYF.

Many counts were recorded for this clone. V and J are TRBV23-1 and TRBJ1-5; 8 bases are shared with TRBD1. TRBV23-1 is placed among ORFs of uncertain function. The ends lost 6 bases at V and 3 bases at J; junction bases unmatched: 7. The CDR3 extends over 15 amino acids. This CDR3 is CASSQTGESNQPQHF. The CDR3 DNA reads TGCGCCAGCAGCCAGACAGGGGAATCCAATCAGCCCCAGCATTTT.

The CDR3 reads CASSLLGQGAGKNIQYF. The CDR3 DNA follows: TGTGCCAGCAGTTTACTAGGACAGGGGGCGGGCAAAAACATTCAGTACTTC. The chain couples TRBV27 to TRBJ2-4; TRBD1 aligns across 11 bases. Per germline, CDR1 MNHEY and CDR2 SMNVEV (reference sequence). The CDR3 covers 17 residues. The V and J ends lost 2 bases and 3 bases, in that order; junction bases with no gene match: 6.

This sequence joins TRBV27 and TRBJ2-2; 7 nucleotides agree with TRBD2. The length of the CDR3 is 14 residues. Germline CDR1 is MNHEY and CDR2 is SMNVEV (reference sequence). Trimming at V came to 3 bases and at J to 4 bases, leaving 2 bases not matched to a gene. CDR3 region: CASSFQRGTGELFF. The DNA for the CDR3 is TGTGCCAGCAGTTTCCAGCGGGGCACCGGGGAGCTGTTTTTT.

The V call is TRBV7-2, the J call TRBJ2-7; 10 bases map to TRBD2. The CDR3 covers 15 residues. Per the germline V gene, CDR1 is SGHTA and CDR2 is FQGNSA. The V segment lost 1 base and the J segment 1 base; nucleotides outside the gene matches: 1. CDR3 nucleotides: TGTGCCAGCAGCTTAGGAGCGGGAGGGTCCTACGAGCAGTACTTC. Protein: CASSLGAGGSYEQYF.

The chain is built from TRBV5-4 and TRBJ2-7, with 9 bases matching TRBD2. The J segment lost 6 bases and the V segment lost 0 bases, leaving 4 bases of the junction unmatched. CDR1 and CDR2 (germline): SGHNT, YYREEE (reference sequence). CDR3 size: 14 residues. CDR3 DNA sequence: TGTGCCAGCAGCTTGGGAAATAGCGGGAGCGAGCAGTACTTC. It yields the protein CASSLGNSGSEQYF.

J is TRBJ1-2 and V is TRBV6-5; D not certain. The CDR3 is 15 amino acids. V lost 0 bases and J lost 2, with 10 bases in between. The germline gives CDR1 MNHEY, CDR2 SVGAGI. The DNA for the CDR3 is TGTGCCAGCAGTTACTCGGGGAGCGGCAACTATGGCTACACCTTC. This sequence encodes CASSYSGSGNYGYTF.

The CDR3: CASSQGRGPGNEQFF. CDR3 DNA sequence: TGCGCCAGCAGCCAAGGGAGGGGCCCGGGCAATGAGCAGTTCTTC. The chain carries TRBV4-3 and TRBJ2-1, with D perhaps TRBD2 (6 bases). Trimming stripped 1 base from V and 6 bases from J, with 13 bases between. The germline gives CDR1 LGHNA, CDR2 YSLEER. The CDR3 has 15 amino acids.

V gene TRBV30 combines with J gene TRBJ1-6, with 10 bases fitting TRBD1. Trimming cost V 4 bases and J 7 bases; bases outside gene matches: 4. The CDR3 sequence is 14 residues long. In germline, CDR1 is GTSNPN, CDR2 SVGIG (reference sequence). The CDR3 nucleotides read TGTGCCTGGATGACAGGGGGCCTGAATTCACCCCTCCACTTT. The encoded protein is CAWMTGGLNSPLHF.